The sequence of this T cell receptor beta chain was determined in a study of blood T cell repertoires in COVID-19. The Seattle site enrolled patients during active infection and followed them longitudinally. Study processing details: The assay estimated nucleated cells by amplifying reference gene primers. Data came from immunoSEQ multiplex PCR; TCRdb stores just in-frame clones and leaves some out. The V and J calls and clone size are taken from that table; D and trimming were inferred from the DNA. This table holds about 290,000 clones, roughly 86% found once. Germline CDR1 and CDR2: MRHNA and SNTAGT. This CDR3 is 14 amino acids long. V was pared by 5 bases and J by 7 bases, with 15 bases between.

The rearrangement joins TRBV6-4 to TRBJ1-5; D not certain. The receptor was isolated from a woman in her 30s with COVID-19, enrolled during active disease. Material for sequencing was peripheral blood. CDR3 residues: CASSPLEGCQPQHF. The CDR3 coding sequence is TGTGCCAGCAGTCCCCTAGAGGGCTGCCAGCCCCAGCATTTT.